Listed below are T cell receptor beta chains from one sample, sequenced in a study of vaccination and CD4 T cells after COVID-19. Their antigen targets remain unknown. Using its own MiXCR run on the PCR reads, TCRdb lists one record per CDR3 protein. The sample lists 20,000 to 25,000 distinct CDR3 sequences; approximately 67% were seen once. This specimen was CD4+ T cells from blood, cultured in vitro, taken after SARS-CoV-2 vaccination. The source of these receptors is a human donor who received a COVID-19 vaccine. Both conserved end residues are part of each CDR3. The D gene is left open where the match is weak. Size is omitted from some rows. Given values are once, few, many or a class for expanded clones.

abundance	v_gene	d_gene	j_gene	CDR3nt	CDR3aa
few	TRBV6-2/TRBV6-3	-	TRBJ1-1	TGTGCCAGCAGTGCGGACTGGACCTCGTCCATGAACACTGAAGCTTTCTTT	CASSADWTSSMNTEAFF
-	TRBV6-1	TRBD1	TRBJ2-2	TGTGCCAGCACCGAACGGGACAGAGACACCGGGGAGCTGTTTTTT	CASTERDRDTGELFF
few	TRBV20-1	-	TRBJ1-6	TGCAGTGCTAGAGATCCGAGGGTCCAGTTTTCACCCCTCCACTTT	CSARDPRVQFSPLHF
-	TRBV19	-	TRBJ2-5	TGTGCCAGTAGTATTAAAGAGACCCAGTACTTC	CASSIKETQYF
-	TRBV7-8	-	TRBJ1-4	TGTGCCAGCAGCTCCCCCGGGGCCGGGAAACTGTTTTTT	CASSSPGAGKLFF
few	TRBV6-1	TRBD1	TRBJ2-4	TGTGCCAGCAGTATTAATGACAGGGGGGTTGGAAACATTCAGTACTTC	CASSINDRGVGNIQYF
few	TRBV10-3	TRBD1	TRBJ2-7	TGTGCCATCAGTGAAGGGGACAGGGGAACCTACGAGCAGTACTTC	CAISEGDRGTYEQYF
-	TRBV20-1	-	TRBJ2-3	TGCAGTGCTAGTCATTCCGTCGGTTTAGCGGGCACAGATACGCAGTATTTT	CSASHSVGLAGTDTQYF
-	TRBV6-1	-	TRBJ2-2	TGTGCCATCAAAGCGGTGGCAGACATAACCGGGGAGCTGTTTTTT	CAIKAVADITGELFF
-	TRBV20-1	TRBD2	TRBJ2-3	TGCAGTGCGCTGACTAGCGGGGGGGCCACAGATACGCAGTATTTT	CSALTSGGATDTQYF
-	TRBV7-9	-	TRBJ2-2	TGTGCCAGCAATCTCGGGGTGTCGGGCACCGGGGAGCTGTTTTTT	CASNLGVSGTGELFF
-	TRBV15	-	TRBJ2-2	TGTGCCACCAGCAGAGACAGGGTGGACACCGGGGAGCTGTTTTTT	CATSRDRVDTGELFF
-	TRBV2	-	TRBJ1-5	TGTGCCAGCACCGAGGACAGAAATCAGCCCCAGCATTTT	CASTEDRNQPQHF
few	TRBV2	-	TRBJ2-3	TGTGCCAGCAGTGGTTTAGATACGCAGTATTTT	CASSGLDTQYF
once	TRBV6-2/TRBV6-3	TRBD1	TRBJ2-7	TGTGCCAGCAGTTACCTCACAGGGGCGACATACGAGCAGTACTTC	CASSYLTGATYEQYF
-	TRBV20-1	-	TRBJ1-1	TGCAGTGCCGCAGGGTATGGGAGGAACACTGAAGCTTTCTTT	CSAAGYGRNTEAFF
few	TRBV21-1	-	TRBJ2-7	TGTGCCAGCAGCAAATACTCCCCCGGGACTAGTGCCTACGAGCAGTACTTC	CASSKYSPGTSAYEQYF
once	TRBV6-5	TRBD1	TRBJ2-2	TGTGCCAGCAGTTATGTTGGACAGGGCACCGGGGAGCTGTTTTTT	CASSYVGQGTGELFF
-	TRBV20-1	-	TRBJ1-2	TGCAGTGCTAGAGTCGGCGGACTCTATGGCTACACCTTC	CSARVGGLYGYTF
few	TRBV27	-	TRBJ1-2	TGTGCCAGCAGTCTAAAGGGGCGGGGAGTGGGTCCATATGGCTACACCTTC	CASSLKGRGVGPYGYTF
-	TRBV19	-	TRBJ2-6	TGTGCCAGTAGTATAATAGGAGGATCTGGGGCCAACGTCCTGACTTTC	CASSIIGGSGANVLTF
-	TRBV20-1	TRBD2	TRBJ2-3	TGCAGTGCTAGAAGCTTAGCGGGGGATCCAGATACGCAGTATTTT	CSARSLAGDPDTQYF
-	TRBV6-1	TRBD1	TRBJ1-2	TGTGCCAGCAGTGGACAGGGGGCGAGCTACACCTTC	CASSGQGASYTF
-	TRBV19	-	TRBJ1-5	TGTGCCAGTATCAGGACGACACCGGATAGCAATCAGCCCCAGCATTTT	CASIRTTPDSNQPQHF
-	TRBV5-5	-	TRBJ2-5	TGTGCCAGCACCCCGACAGGTTCTCGGGAGACCCAGTACTTC	CASTPTGSRETQYF
-	TRBV6-1	-	TRBJ1-2	TGTGCCAGCAGTGAGGGCTTAGGCTATGGCTACACCTTC	CASSEGLGYGYTF
-	TRBV6-4	TRBD1	TRBJ2-3	TGTGCCAGCTCGACAGGGCCCACAGATACGCAGTATTTT	CASSTGPTDTQYF
few	TRBV20-1	-	TRBJ2-5	TGCAGTGCCGGCGGGGCGGGGCGAAACCAAGAGACCCAGTACTTC	CSAGGAGRNQETQYF
once	TRBV25-1	-	TRBJ2-3	TGTGCCAGCAGTGTGGGGGACTCCCGGGGCGCAGATACGCAGTATTTT	CASSVGDSRGADTQYF